These T cell receptor beta chains were read from a single sample in a study of T cells after posttransplantation cyclophosphamide. Sequencing was performed with immunoSEQ multiplex PCR; in TCRdb, only in-frame clones are kept and a portion is missing. The sample has some 10,000 clones; approximately 80% are singletons. The sequences come from PBMCs, collected after allogeneic stem cell transplant with posttransplant cyclophosphamide. These receptor sequences come from a female patient aged 50-65 years who received an allogeneic stem cell transplant from a related donor, was CMV-positive, and had no GVHD. These T cells may partly come from the graft donor. The CDR3 runs from the conserved cysteine through the conserved F or W. The D gene is left open where the match is weak. The size field is filled for only some rows; it gives once, few, many or a size class.

CDR3nt: TGCAGCGTTGTTTTGGTACCCGGGATTGTGTCCAATGAGCAGTTCTTC; CDR3aa: CSVVLVPGIVSNEQFF; abundance: .; v_gene: TRBV29-1; d_gene: .; j_gene: TRBJ2-1
CDR3nt: TGTGCCACCGCCCGGTCAGGCCTCTATGGCTACACCTTC; CDR3aa: CATARSGLYGYTF; abundance: medium-sized; v_gene: TRBV27; d_gene: .; j_gene: TRBJ1-2
CDR3nt: TGTGCCAGCAGCCCCCGAAAGGGTGGAAGGGGGCGCAACAATGAGCAGTTCTTC; CDR3aa: CASSPRKGGRGRNNEQFF; abundance: .; v_gene: TRBV4-2; d_gene: TRBD1; j_gene: TRBJ2-1
CDR3nt: TGTGCCACCAGCAGGGGACTTAACACTGAAGCTTTCTTT; CDR3aa: CATSRGLNTEAFF; abundance: .; v_gene: TRBV15; d_gene: .; j_gene: TRBJ1-1
CDR3nt: TGCAGTGCTATTCAAGCTTACGAGCAGTACTTC; CDR3aa: CSAIQAYEQYF; abundance: .; v_gene: TRBV20-1; d_gene: .; j_gene: TRBJ2-7
CDR3nt: TGCGCCAGCAGCTTGGATTTGGGAGTCGCCTACGAGCAGTACTTC; CDR3aa: CASSLDLGVAYEQYF; abundance: few; v_gene: TRBV5-1; d_gene: .; j_gene: TRBJ2-7
CDR3nt: TGCGCCAGCAGCTTGGACCGGGGAACGGAGACCCAGTACTTC; CDR3aa: CASSLDRGTETQYF; abundance: .; v_gene: TRBV5-1; d_gene: .; j_gene: TRBJ2-5
CDR3nt: TGTGCCAGTAGTATGGGCAGGCCCTACACTGAAGCTTTCTTT; CDR3aa: CASSMGRPYTEAFF; abundance: .; v_gene: TRBV19; d_gene: .; j_gene: TRBJ1-1
CDR3nt: TGTGCCAGCAGTTGGACAGTCTCTGGAAACACCATATATTTT; CDR3aa: CASSWTVSGNTIYF; abundance: few; v_gene: TRBV6-6; d_gene: .; j_gene: TRBJ1-3
CDR3nt: TGTGCTAGCAGCTTAGGGGCCCAGATCACAGATACGCAGTATTTT; CDR3aa: CASSLGAQITDTQYF; abundance: .; v_gene: TRBV7-7; d_gene: .; j_gene: TRBJ2-3
CDR3nt: TGTGCCAGCAGCCCCCAGGGCGCGGGGCAGTACGAGCAGTACTTC; CDR3aa: CASSPQGAGQYEQYF; abundance: .; v_gene: TRBV7-2; d_gene: .; j_gene: TRBJ2-7
CDR3nt: TGTGCCAGCAGCTGGATCGATTGGGGACTCAGCACAGATACGCAGTATTTT; CDR3aa: CASSWIDWGLSTDTQYF; abundance: .; v_gene: TRBV21-1; d_gene: .; j_gene: TRBJ2-3
CDR3nt: TGTGCCATCAGTGGGGGCGGTGACAATGAGCAGTTCTTC; CDR3aa: CAISGGGDNEQFF; abundance: .; v_gene: TRBV10-3; d_gene: .; j_gene: TRBJ2-1
CDR3nt: TGTGCCAGCAGGGAAACAGGGGTTGAGGGGAACACTGAAGCTTTCTTT; CDR3aa: CASRETGVEGNTEAFF; abundance: .; v_gene: TRBV6-6; d_gene: TRBD1; j_gene: TRBJ1-1
CDR3nt: TGTGCCAGCAGCTTGCCCTCCGTGGGAGGGACCCAGTACTTC; CDR3aa: CASSLPSVGGTQYF; abundance: .; v_gene: TRBV5-4; d_gene: .; j_gene: TRBJ2-5
CDR3nt: TGTGCCAGCAGCTTAGTCGGGGGTGTGGAGACCCAGTACTTC; CDR3aa: CASSLVGGVETQYF; abundance: .; v_gene: TRBV7-8; d_gene: .; j_gene: TRBJ2-5
CDR3nt: TGTGCCAGCAGCGGGGACAGGGGCCTCTCTGGAAACACCATATATTTT; CDR3aa: CASSGDRGLSGNTIYF; abundance: .; v_gene: TRBV9; d_gene: TRBD1; j_gene: TRBJ1-3
CDR3nt: TGTGCCAGCAGTGAATTAACAGGACAGGGGCCGCAGTACTTC; CDR3aa: CASSELTGQGPQYF; abundance: .; v_gene: TRBV6-1; d_gene: TRBD1; j_gene: TRBJ2-7
CDR3nt: TGTACCAGCAGTTATAAGGAGGATGGCTACACCTTC; CDR3aa: CTSSYKEDGYTF; abundance: .; v_gene: TRBV6-6; d_gene: .; j_gene: TRBJ1-2
CDR3nt: TGTGCCAGCAGTGAAACGGGGGGGCTCGGATCAGAGACCCAGTACTTC; CDR3aa: CASSETGGLGSETQYF; abundance: .; v_gene: TRBV6-1; d_gene: TRBD2; j_gene: TRBJ2-5
CDR3nt: TGTGCCAGCAGTGAAACAGGGTTCTACGAGCAGTACTTC; CDR3aa: CASSETGFYEQYF; abundance: .; v_gene: TRBV6-1; d_gene: .; j_gene: TRBJ2-7
CDR3nt: TGTGCCAGCAGTTTATTCGGGGGATACGAGCAGTACTTC; CDR3aa: CASSLFGGYEQYF; abundance: .; v_gene: TRBV28; d_gene: .; j_gene: TRBJ2-7
CDR3nt: TGCGCCAGCAGCAGGACTAGCGGGTCGGGCAATGAGCAGTTCTTC; CDR3aa: CASSRTSGSGNEQFF; abundance: .; v_gene: TRBV5-1; d_gene: TRBD2; j_gene: TRBJ2-1
CDR3nt: TGTGCCAGCAGCCTCGGACGGGGGGACACCATATATTTT; CDR3aa: CASSLGRGDTIYF; abundance: few; v_gene: TRBV7-3; d_gene: .; j_gene: TRBJ1-3
CDR3nt: TGCGCCAGCAGCCCCATTCTTAAGGGGGCTGAAGCTTTCTTT; CDR3aa: CASSPILKGAEAFF; abundance: medium-sized; v_gene: TRBV4-1; d_gene: .; j_gene: TRBJ1-1
CDR3nt: TGTGCCAGCAGCTTAGCCCCTAGCGGGGGGGCCGGCACAGATACGCAGTATTTT; CDR3aa: CASSLAPSGGAGTDTQYF; abundance: .; v_gene: TRBV7-2; d_gene: TRBD2; j_gene: TRBJ2-3
CDR3nt: TGTGCCAGCAGCGTAGCCACCGGGACAACTAATGAAAAACTGTTTTTT; CDR3aa: CASSVATGTTNEKLFF; abundance: .; v_gene: TRBV9; d_gene: .; j_gene: TRBJ1-4
CDR3nt: TGTGCCAGCAGCCAAGGAACTCCTAGCGGGCTTAATCCCGGGGAGCTGTTTTTT; CDR3aa: CASSQGTPSGLNPGELFF; abundance: few; v_gene: TRBV4-2; d_gene: TRBD2; j_gene: TRBJ2-2
CDR3nt: TGCGCCAGCAGCTTGGGCCCAGTGAACACTGAAGCTTTCTTT; CDR3aa: CASSLGPVNTEAFF; abundance: .; v_gene: TRBV5-1; d_gene: .; j_gene: TRBJ1-1
CDR3nt: TGTGCCAGCAGCAAGGAAGGACAGATCCTCCACTTT; CDR3aa: CASSKEGQILHF; abundance: .; v_gene: TRBV7-6; d_gene: .; j_gene: TRBJ1-6
CDR3nt: TGTGCCAGTAGTACCGGGACAGGGGGCGGTCAGCCCCAGCATTTT; CDR3aa: CASSTGTGGGQPQHF; abundance: .; v_gene: TRBV19; d_gene: TRBD1; j_gene: TRBJ1-5
CDR3nt: TGTGCCAGCAGCCAAGCCGCGAATACGCAGTATTTT; CDR3aa: CASSQAANTQYF; abundance: .; v_gene: TRBV4-2; d_gene: .; j_gene: TRBJ2-3
CDR3nt: TGCGCCAGCAGTGACCTCTACGAGCAGTACTTC; CDR3aa: CASSDLYEQYF; abundance: .; v_gene: TRBV10-2; d_gene: .; j_gene: TRBJ2-7
CDR3nt: TGTGCCATCAGTGAGTCGCTGGACAGGGAAGCCAATCAGCCCCAGCATTTT; CDR3aa: CAISESLDREANQPQHF; abundance: .; v_gene: TRBV10-3; d_gene: TRBD1; j_gene: TRBJ1-5
CDR3nt: TGTGCCAGTAGTTCGGGACTCTTTACAGATACGCAGTATTTT; CDR3aa: CASSSGLFTDTQYF; abundance: .; v_gene: TRBV19; d_gene: .; j_gene: TRBJ2-3
CDR3nt: TGCGCCAGCAGCCTGGACAGGGGGCAAGAGACCCAGTACTTC; CDR3aa: CASSLDRGQETQYF; abundance: .; v_gene: TRBV5-1; d_gene: TRBD1; j_gene: TRBJ2-5
CDR3nt: TGTGCCAGTAGCCCGACAGGGGGCGGCAATCAGCCCCAGCATTTT; CDR3aa: CASSPTGGGNQPQHF; abundance: few; v_gene: TRBV19; d_gene: TRBD1; j_gene: TRBJ1-5
CDR3nt: TGTGCCAGCAGAGGACAGGGTGACTATGGCTACACCTTC; CDR3aa: CASRGQGDYGYTF; abundance: .; v_gene: TRBV2; d_gene: TRBD1; j_gene: TRBJ1-2
CDR3nt: TGTGCCAGCAGCTTAGGTGGACAGGATCAAGAGACCCAGTACTTC; CDR3aa: CASSLGGQDQETQYF; abundance: .; v_gene: TRBV11-3; d_gene: TRBD1; j_gene: TRBJ2-5
CDR3nt: TGTGCCAGCAGTCCTCGACAGGGTTTTTACGAGCAGTACTTC; CDR3aa: CASSPRQGFYEQYF; abundance: .; v_gene: TRBV27; d_gene: TRBD1; j_gene: TRBJ2-7
CDR3nt: TGCGCCAGCAGCCAAGATCGGGGGAGGGAAAAACTGTTTTTT; CDR3aa: CASSQDRGREKLFF; abundance: .; v_gene: TRBV4-1; d_gene: .; j_gene: TRBJ1-4
CDR3nt: TGTGCCAGCAGCCCCCGGGACAGGGGGGAAAATTCACCCCTCCACTTT; CDR3aa: CASSPRDRGENSPLHF; abundance: .; v_gene: TRBV7-2; d_gene: TRBD1; j_gene: TRBJ1-6
CDR3nt: TGTGCCAGCCGACACATTCCGGGACAGGGGTCTATCTCCTACGAGCAGTACTTC; CDR3aa: CASRHIPGQGSISYEQYF; abundance: .; v_gene: TRBV2; d_gene: TRBD1; j_gene: TRBJ2-7
CDR3nt: TGTGCCATCAGTGGCGAAGAGACCCAGTACTTC; CDR3aa: CAISGEETQYF; abundance: few; v_gene: TRBV10-3; d_gene: .; j_gene: TRBJ2-5
CDR3nt: TGTGCCAGCAGTTACTCGGGGCGGGGGGCCAACACAGAGCAGTACTTC; CDR3aa: CASSYSGRGANTEQYF; abundance: .; v_gene: TRBV6-6; d_gene: TRBD2; j_gene: TRBJ2-7
CDR3nt: TGCGCCAGCAGTTGGATGAGCGGGGTAACAGATACGCAGTATTTT; CDR3aa: CASSWMSGVTDTQYF; abundance: once; v_gene: TRBV5-1; d_gene: TRBD2; j_gene: TRBJ2-3
CDR3nt: TGTGCCAGCAGCCAAGCGGGGGGGCCCACAGATACGCAGTATTTT; CDR3aa: CASSQAGGPTDTQYF; abundance: .; v_gene: TRBV5-6; d_gene: TRBD2; j_gene: TRBJ2-3
CDR3nt: TGTGCCAGCAGCTTAATTTGGTATGAGTCGGCTGAAGCTTTCTTT; CDR3aa: CASSLIWYESAEAFF; abundance: .; v_gene: TRBV7-8; d_gene: .; j_gene: TRBJ1-1
CDR3nt: TGTGCCAGCAGCCGCGGACAGGGGGCAAGTAATGAAAAACTGTTTTTT; CDR3aa: CASSRGQGASNEKLFF; abundance: .; v_gene: TRBV5-4; d_gene: TRBD1; j_gene: TRBJ1-4
CDR3nt: TGCGCCAGTGCTCCGGGACAGGGGAACACTGAAGCTTTCTTT; CDR3aa: CASAPGQGNTEAFF; abundance: .; v_gene: TRBV5-1; d_gene: TRBD1; j_gene: TRBJ1-1
CDR3nt: TGTGCCAGTAGCAACCCGCGACAGGTTCAAGAGACCCAGTACTTC; CDR3aa: CASSNPRQVQETQYF; abundance: .; v_gene: TRBV19; d_gene: .; j_gene: TRBJ2-5